This T cell receptor beta chain was profiled in a study of blood T cell repertoires in COVID-19. On the study more broadly: The study drew acute and convalescent COVID-19 samples from the United States, Italy and Spain.

CDR1 and CDR2 (germline): SEHNR, FQNEAQ (reference sequence). V shed 5 bases and J shed 5 bases, with 13 bases lying between them. The length of the CDR3 is 14 residues. Methods used by the authors: Reference gene primer amplification yielded estimated nucleated cell counts. The table came from immunoSEQ multiplex PCR; TCRdb's copy has only in-frame clones and leaves some out. V and J calls and clone size come straight from that table; D and trimming were deduced from the DNA. Of approximately 300,000 clones listed, under 85% are singletons. Sequencing was carried out using peripheral blood. This receptor was identified in a human donor with COVID-19, enrolled during active disease. The donor label of this sample is uncertain. The chain recombines TRBV7-9 with TRBJ2-1; D is perhaps TRBD2 (6 bases). The CDR3 DNA is TGTGCCAGCAGCCCAGGGACTTATAACAATGAGCAGTTCTTC. It encodes CASSPGTYNNEQFF.